These 9 T cell receptor beta chains were sequenced from one sample in a study of control samples from healthy donors and cancer patients. Assay: immunoSEQ multiplex PCR; the TCRdb copy retains only in-frame clones and omits some. The table includes some 140,000 clones, approximately 92% detected once. Material: blood. Source of these receptors: a young man in good health.

V gene TRBV5-5 combines with J gene TRBJ1-1; perhaps TRBD1 as D (6 bases). CDR1 SGHKS and CDR2 YYEKEE come from the germline V gene (reference sequence). The V gene lost 5 bases and the J gene lost 1 base, with 21 bases spanning the gap. The CDR3 spans 17 residues. The CDR3 region is CASRPGGTGIQNTEAFF. The CDR3 DNA sequence: TGTGCCAGCAGACCGGGAGGTACAGGGATACAGAACACTGAAGCTTTCTTT. The full variable domain, with the rest looked up from reference TRBV5-5 and TRBJ1-1, is DAGVTQSPTHLIKTRGQQVTLRCSPISGHKSVSWYQQVLGQGPQFIFQYYEKEERGRGNFPDRFSARQFPNYSSELNVNALLLGDSALYLCASRPGGTGIQNTEAFFGQGTRLTVV.

The chain has TRBV7-2 and TRBJ2-5, with D uncertain. CDR3 size: 15 residues. V was trimmed by 2 bases and J by 3 bases, leaving 13 bases between them. The V gene's germline CDR1 is SGHTA and CDR2 FQGNSA. The chain's CDR3 is CASSLSRLAKETQYF. In DNA, the CDR3 is TGTGCCAGCAGCTTAAGTCGACTGGCGAAAGAGACCCAGTACTTC.

The chain uses TRBV7-8 and TRBJ1-1; D not certain. Germline CDR1 reads SGHVS; CDR2 reads FQNEAQ. V lost 1 base, J lost 2 bases, and 8 bases lay in between. The CDR3 consists of 14 residues. This CDR3 reads CASSLVWGNTEAFF. For the CDR3, the DNA is TGTGCCAGCAGCTTAGTGTGGGGAAACACTGAAGCTTTCTTT.

The chain joins TRBV3-1 (or the pseudogene TRBV3-2) to TRBJ2-7; D is unresolved. Trimming left V 2 bases short and J 7 bases short, with 15 bases between. CDR1 LGHDT and CDR2 YNNKEL come from the germline V gene (reference sequence). CDR3 size: 14 residues. The CDR3 coding sequence is TGTGCCAGCAGCCAAACTGGGTACCCCTTGGAGCAGTACTTC. The encoded protein is CASSQTGYPLEQYF.

This clone was counted a single time. The rearrangement joins TRBV6-2 or TRBV6-3 to TRBJ2-7; D remains ambiguous. V lost 4 bases to trimming and J lost 0 bases, with 13 bases between them. The germline CDR1 and CDR2 sequences are MNHEY and SVGEGT. The CDR3 consists of 15 residues. The CDR3 DNA is TGTGCCAGCAGTTCCCTCCGGGCGGTCTCCTACGAGCAGTACTTC. Translation: CASSSLRAVSYEQYF.

The rearrangement joins TRBV19 to TRBJ2-7, with D perhaps matching TRBD1 (6 bases). Between the trimmed V and J ends, which lost 5 bases and 2 bases, there was a span of 19 bases. This CDR3 contains 16 residues. Germline CDR1 reads LNHDA; CDR2 reads SQIVND (reference sequence). The CDR3 region has the DNA TGTGCCAGTAGTCGGGGCAGGGGCGCTCCGCCCTACGAGCAGTACTTC. Protein sequence: CASSRGRGAPPYEQYF.

The genes are TRBV6-2 or TRBV6-3 and TRBJ1-5; D gene ambiguous. Germline lookup yields CDR1 MNHEY and CDR2 SVGEGT. With 2 bases removed from V and 6 bases from J, the gap between germline ends came to 11 bases. This CDR3 region has 14 residues. This CDR3 reads CASSYEAVFQPQHF. DNA for the CDR3: TGTGCCAGCAGTTACGAGGCAGTATTTCAGCCCCAGCATTTT.

The rearrangement uses TRBV10-3 and TRBJ1-1; 7 bases line up with TRBD1. V dropped 3 bases and J dropped 12; count of bases not matched to a gene: 13. CDR1 ENHRY and CDR2 SYGVKD come from the germline V gene. This CDR3 region has 14 residues. The CDR3 sequence: CAISDGFGTVQSFF. The CDR3 coding sequence is TGTGCCATCAGTGATGGGTTTGGGACAGTTCAGTCTTTCTTT.

CDR3 DNA sequence: TGTGCCAGCAGCTTGGGACTAACCAGCACAGATACGCAGTATTTT. This codes for CASSLGLTSTDTQYF. The chain has TRBV11-3 and TRBJ2-3, with 7 bases identical to TRBD2. The CDR3 length is 15 residues. The germline CDR1 and CDR2 sequences are SGHNT and YENEEA. With V trimmed by 3 bases and J by 0 bases, 3 bases remained unmatched.